This TCR beta chain was obtained from a study of CD8 T cells in ankylosing spondylitis. Notes on the study in general: Ankylosing spondylitis blood appeared to be characterized by a TCR beta motif of several highly homologous variants. Disease-linked clones reportedly concentrated significantly in matched ankylosing spondylitis synovial fluid.

V lost 8 bases and J lost 3, with 11 bases in between. CDR3 length: 12 residues. CDR1 is MNHEY and CDR2 is SVGAGI in the germline V gene. Quantitative 5'-RACE with molecular barcodes generated TCR beta libraries. TCRdb re-derived calls from the 5' RACE reads in MiXCR, one entry per CDR3 protein. The sample includes hundreds of thousands of distinct CDR3 sequences, about an eighth of them seen just once. In this sample, this clonotype turned up a few times. The antigen is not known. The sequence was obtained from a male donor with ankylosing spondylitis. The rearrangement links TRBV6-5 to TRBJ2-7, with a tentative D call TRBD1 (6 bases). The sample comprised blood, either unsorted or a sorted T cell fraction (not recorded which). This CDR3 is CASSDRHYEQYF. In DNA, the CDR3 is TGTGCCAGCTCAGACAGGCACTACGAGCAGTACTTC.